The sequence of this T cell receptor (beta chain) was determined in a study of blood T cells in healthy people across ages (dated by TCRdb to the mid-2010s). A note on the overall study: In model experiments, template switching captured about one uniquely barcoded TCR beta cDNA molecule for every two T cells. Age-related changes in TCR beta repertoire diversity were measured in the study by deep sequencing normalized with unique cDNA molecular identifiers. Four age groups were formed from the donors: young (average about 16 years), middle-aged (around 37), aged (approximately 60) and long-lived (more than 75). Using the same blood draw, the study looked at two additional independent replicas of 1 million unique cDNA reads for two donors, one aged 18 to 29 and the other aged 80 or older.

Findings and caveats that apply to the study as a whole: Conclusive comparison of naive and antigen-experienced compartments was prevented by the profiling of bulk unsorted PBMCs. The long-lived group showed more naive CD4+ T cells, fewer expanded clones and increased TCR diversity than the aged group, suggesting age selection. As age increased, observed TCR beta diversity per million T cells dropped in a roughly linear way, and a significant reduction was already evident by age 40. A strong correlation was found between observed TCR beta diversity and the percentage of naive T cells measured by flow cytometry. The CMV infection status of donors was not known, potentially confounding age-related changes in expanded clonotypes. Total diversity estimates from one million sequenced T cells were considered lower bounds and underestimates.

Concerning this clonotype itself: There is no known antigen for this receptor. Base qualities are not provided; no much larger clone lies one nucleotide away.

To prepare the library, 5' RACE was applied. The sample was run on an Illumina HiSeq 2500. A second 7 to 11 cycle PCR used a sample-barcoded 5' primer and a J-beta primer mix. Each TCR beta cDNA molecule received a unique molecular identifier from a template-switch 5' adaptor carrying 12 random nucleotides. Each sample yielded at least 2.5 million CDR3-containing paired-end reads. All of the RNA was converted into first-strand cDNA using the Mint cDNA synthesis kit, with a TRBC-specific oligonucleotide serving as the primer. All cDNA was treated with uracil-DNA glycosylase and then went through a first 18-cycle PCR with the universal primers M1SS and BC2_uni_R. As for the authors' bioinformatics: Each sample was normalized by randomly selecting 1 million high-quality reads, each carrying a distinct molecular identifier. Instead of being binned into consensus sequences, reads that shared molecular identifiers were thrown out. MiTCR, set to a Q25 quality threshold and the strictest error-elimination algorithm, was used for CDR3 identification, clonotype clustering and error correction. A nonparametric unseen species model using Euler transformation provided a lower-bound estimate of total TCR beta diversity. The public reads were quality trimmed at Q25 with fastp and then assembled into clones with MiXCR by TCRdb, keeping productive beta chains. Each record represents a unique CDR3 protein, reported with the most common genes and DNA among its rows. The V and J calls come from TCRdb's annotation, not from the publication. The sample table contains 750,000 or so distinct CDR3 sequences; only one count was recorded for more than 20% of them. More than 7.5% of the sample is taken by the ten largest.

From the germline V gene (reference sequence), CDR1 is DFQATT and CDR2 is SNEGSKA. The CDR3 numbers 15 residues from cysteine through phenylalanine. Of the read, only the CDR3 DNA is kept; its 45 bases are in frame from base 1. Trimming at the junction amounts to 0 bases on V and 1 base on J, and the germline ends lie 12 bases apart. The donors were 40 or so Caucasian individuals from Russia, aged 6 to 90 years, who were systemically healthy. About 9.6 milliliters of peripheral blood were collected from each donor into EDTA-treated Vacutainer tubes. Ficoll-Paque density-gradient centrifugation was used to isolate PBMCs, with at least 6 million obtained per sample. Trizol reagent was used to extract total RNA from PBMCs, with at least 5.5 micrograms per sample. For every donor, an aliquot of PBMCs went through flow cytometry to measure the percentages of naive CD45RAhigh/CD27high T cells. This same sample was also taken into another study, of T cells of mothers and their children. As the second study states: Donors were nine systemically healthy Caucasian individuals: three mothers and their six children. cDNA synthesis consumed the entire amount of extracted RNA, loaded at around 1.5 ug RNA in each 15 ul reaction. Sample barcodes and 2-4 random nucleotides were added via the M1S primer in the second PCR. More than 8 million TCR beta CDR3 reads were obtained from each mother, and about 3 million reads were obtained from each child. Thymic selection similarly shapes TCR recombination output in related and unrelated pairs, with minor effect from inherited differences. Related mother-child pairs always showed normalized repertoire overlap that was slightly higher than in unrelated mother-child pairs, though the difference was never significant. With a sensitivity of about 100 clones per million clonotypes, no persistent microchimeric T cell clones were detected. To look for features that set related mother-child pairs apart from unrelated individuals, the researchers ran deep NGS to compare the TCR beta repertoires of mothers and children. The mean age was around 40 +/- 4 years for the mothers and approximately 11 +/- 4 years for the children. Libraries were sequenced on Illumina HiSeq 2000 with 100+100 nt paired-end reads after adapter ligation with NEBNext reagents. To avoid cross-contamination, the mother libraries and the child libraries were prepared a month apart and sequenced in separate runs. For each donor, somewhere between 500,000 and 2,000,000 distinct TCR beta clonotypes were identified. Naive TCR beta clonotypes were estimated from low-frequency clonotypes matched to each donor's FACS-determined naive share, without sorting.

The chain is assembled from TRBV20-1 and TRBJ2-5, with TRBD2 as a weak D call on 5 bases. This TCR was sampled from a boy between 10 and 17 years old in good health. The sequenced sample consisted of blood. DNA sequence: TGCAGTGCTAGAGATACGGCGGGCCTCCAAGAGACCCAGTACTTC. The encoded protein is CSARDTAGLQETQYF.